This T cell receptor (beta chain) was obtained from a study of vaccination effects on CD4 cells after COVID-19. Whole-study context: Subjects were given two BNT162b2 or mRNA-1273 vaccine doses.

The repertoire was sequenced with immunoSEQ multiplex PCR; TCRdb's copy has only in-frame clones and lacks some. The table shows 55,000 to 65,000 clones, with roughly four fifths occurring only once. Germline lookup yields CDR1 SGHRS and CDR2 YFSETQ. The CDR3 totals 17 residues. J lost 5 bases, V lost 3 bases, and 14 bases had no gene match. Comment on this clone: Its antigen is unknown.

ViraFEST assay sequencing came after antigen-specific CD4+ T cells were expanded with viral peptide pools. At the end of 9 to 11 days of culture, CD4+ T cells were isolated. Nucleocapsid antibodies were negative in the vaccine recipients, who had never had SARS-CoV-2 infection. Cells had half their medium changed to IL-2 medium on days 3 and 7. Study-level results: Both infection-induced and vaccine-induced clones contracted markedly at late post-vaccination timepoints.

This TCR derives from a human donor who received a COVID-19 vaccine. The V gene is TRBV5-1, the J gene TRBJ2-7; TRBD1 agrees at 10 bases. The starting material was CD4+ T cells from PBMCs cultured with HCoV-229E spike peptides, obtained before COVID-19 vaccination. CDR3 in amino acids: CASSSGRPRDRGHEQYV. The CDR3 DNA is TGCGCCAGCAGCTCCGGCCGCCCCCGGGACAGGGGCCACGAGCAGTACGTC.